Sequencing of this TCR beta chain was carried out in a study of shared clonotypes between healthy human individuals. This CDR3 is built from 14 residues. With 2 bases clipped from V and 4 bases from J, the junction kept 5 bases outside the gene matches. The V gene's germline CDR1 is MNHNS and CDR2 SASEGT. Over several immunoSEQ plates, each subset's genomic DNA was distributed in even portions. Sequencing used immunoSEQ multiplex PCR; TCRdb keeps in-frame clones, though not all of them. The repertoire holds about 1 million clones, with approximately 68% as singletons. General study results and limits: Sequencing depth was expected to influence donor clonotype sharing. Naive CD4 clonotypes overlapped across a few donors at approximately 4.5%. Non-shared clonotypes were found to have lower generation probabilities than the clonotypes that were shared by all four of the sorted-subset donors.

Worth noting for this clone: Its antigen is undetermined.

The rearrangement links TRBV6-1 to TRBJ2-7; 7 bases map to TRBD1. The TCR originated in a man aged 18 to 30 in good health. The material sequenced was memory CD4+ T cells sorted from blood. Subset of the sample: CD45RA-negative fraction. CDR3 bases: TGTGCCAGCAGTGAACGGGACAGCCTTTACGAGCAGTACTTC. Residues: CASSERDSLYEQYF.